This T cell receptor beta chain originates from a study of CD8+ T cells in alopecia areata. The treatment here: oral pan-JAK inhibitor, 5-10 mg twice daily. Germline CDR1 and CDR2: MNHNS and SASEGT. The CDR3 consists of 12 residues. V was clipped by 10 bases and J by 5 bases, with 14 bases between them. Following extraction, RNA underwent reverse transcription to cDNA, which served as the sequencing template. The table came from immunoSEQ multiplex PCR; TCRdb's copy has only in-frame clones and leaves some out. The table shows 120,000 to 150,000 clones, with roughly 82% occurring only once. The input for sequencing was CD8+ T cells sorted from blood, taken at week 4, from a patient treated with tofacitinib. The chain employs TRBV6-1 and TRBJ2-5; D not resolved. This TCR came from a human donor with alopecia areata. The CDR3 coding sequence is TGTGCCACCAGGCGCTCACGGGAGACCCAGTACTTC. Protein product: CATRRSRETQYF.